The rows below give T cell receptor beta chains drawn from one sample of a study of shared clonotypes between healthy human individuals. The data were produced by immunoSEQ multiplex PCR, yet TCRdb's version contains in-frame clones alone and is incomplete. Of hundreds of thousands of clones in the sample, around 80% were seen once. Material: PBMCs. These receptors all come from a middle-aged woman in good health. Some clones in this sample may be carry-over from other donors' samples. CDR3s include the opening cysteine and the closing phenylalanine or tryptophan. The D gene is left open where the match is weak. Size is omitted from some rows. Given values are once, few, many or a class for expanded clones.

j_gene,d_gene,v_gene,abundance,CDR3aa,CDR3nt
TRBJ1-2,TRBD1,TRBV6-5,NA,CASSYQRDRGGGYTF,TGTGCCAGCAGTTACCAACGGGACAGGGGAGGAGGCTACACCTTC
TRBJ2-7,TRBD2,TRBV7-2,once,CASSGGGSSYEQYF,TGTGCCAGCTCGGGCGGCGGGAGCTCCTACGAGCAGTACTTC
TRBJ1-2,NA,TRBV6-7,NA,CASSLRTAETGYTF,TGTGCCAGCAGCCTGAGGACCGCAGAAACGGGCTACACCTTC
TRBJ1-1,NA,TRBV30,NA,CAWSVLAEGLGDTEAFF,TGTGCCTGGAGTGTACTCGCAGAGGGGTTGGGGGACACTGAAGCTTTCTTT
TRBJ2-1,TRBD2,TRBV9,NA,CASSVGASGSGNEQFF,TGTGCCAGCAGCGTAGGGGCTAGCGGGAGTGGTAATGAGCAGTTCTTC
TRBJ2-1,NA,TRBV7-9,NA,CASSLAGGAGYEQFF,TGTGCCAGCAGCTTAGCGGGCGGCGCTGGGTATGAGCAGTTCTTC
TRBJ2-7,NA,TRBV29-1,NA,CSAKEGYEQYF,TGCAGCGCAAAAGAGGGCTACGAGCAGTACTTC
TRBJ2-6,NA,TRBV5-1,NA,CASSPAGTGANVLTF,TGCGCCAGCTCCCCGGCGGGAACTGGGGCCAACGTCCTGACTTTC
TRBJ2-7,NA,TRBV2,NA,CASSGEPYEQYF,TGTGCCAGCAGTGGAGAGCCCTACGAGCAGTACTTC
TRBJ2-5,NA,TRBV6-5,NA,CASRPKETQYF,TGTGCCAGCAGGCCTAAAGAGACCCAGTACTTC
TRBJ2-7,NA,TRBV29-1,NA,CSVEDSSRGFYEQYF,TGCAGCGTTGAAGATTCCTCTAGAGGGTTCTACGAGCAGTACTTC
TRBJ2-2,NA,TRBV15,NA,CATSRDLRTRGNTGELFF,TGTGCCACCAGCAGAGACCTACGTACGCGGGGAAACACCGGGGAGCTGTTTTTT
TRBJ2-2,NA,TRBV11-2,NA,CASSLSGTDTGELFF,TGTGCCAGCAGCCTTAGCGGGACAGACACCGGGGAGCTGTTTTTT
TRBJ2-7,NA,TRBV5-6,NA,CASSGHYEQYF,TGTGCCAGCAGCGGTCACTACGAGCAGTACTTC
TRBJ1-4,NA,TRBV2,few,CASKSRGHNEKLFF,TGTGCCAGCAAGAGCAGAGGGCATAATGAAAAACTGTTTTTT
TRBJ2-2,TRBD2,TRBV30,NA,CAWTLSGRVTGELFF,TGTGCCTGGACCTTGAGCGGGAGGGTGACCGGGGAGCTGTTTTTT
TRBJ2-6,NA,TRBV5-1,NA,CASSLSSPGLRLVSGANVLTF,TGCGCCAGCAGCCTCTCGAGCCCAGGCCTCAGACTCGTCTCTGGGGCCAACGTCCTGACTTTC
TRBJ2-5,TRBD1,TRBV27,NA,CASSLAGTGETQYF,TGTGCCAGCAGTCTCGCGGGGACAGGGGAGACCCAGTACTTC
TRBJ2-1,TRBD2,TRBV25-1,NA,CASSDRPSGSYNEQFF,TGTGCCAGCAGTGATCGACCTAGCGGCTCCTACAATGAGCAGTTCTTC
TRBJ2-3,TRBD2,TRBV27,many,CASSPERETADTQYF,TGTGCCAGCAGCCCGGAGCGGGAGACGGCAGATACGCAGTATTTT
TRBJ2-3,NA,TRBV7-3,once,CASSLTGGGTDTQYF,TGTGCCAGCAGCTTAACGGGGGGTGGCACAGATACGCAGTATTTT
TRBJ2-7,NA,TRBV4-3,NA,CASSQEQGFYEQYF,TGCGCCAGCAGCCAAGAGCAGGGTTTCTACGAGCAGTACTTC
TRBJ2-7,TRBD1,TRBV18,NA,CASSPGQGEQYF,TGTGCCAGCTCACCGGGACAGGGCGAGCAGTACTTC
TRBJ2-5,NA,TRBV30,NA,CAWSAAFRVQETQYF,TGTGCCTGGAGTGCCGCCTTTAGGGTGCAAGAGACCCAGTACTTC
TRBJ2-3,TRBD2,TRBV7-2,NA,CASSALSGRGDTQYF,TGTGCCAGCAGCGCCCTTAGCGGGAGAGGCGATACGCAGTATTTT
TRBJ2-1,TRBD2,TRBV2,NA,CASRGTTQYNEQFF,TGTGCCAGCAGGGGGACTACACAGTACAATGAGCAGTTCTTC
TRBJ2-1,NA,TRBV6-1,NA,CASSEDPRGAFF,TGTGCCAGCAGTGAAGACCCCAGGGGCGCGTTCTTC
TRBJ1-2,NA,TRBV19,NA,CASSKLRDGYTF,TGTGCCAGTAGTAAACTCAGGGATGGCTACACCTTC
TRBJ1-1,TRBD1,TRBV7-2,NA,CASSLRTGGVEAFF,TGTGCCAGCAGCTTACGGACAGGGGGCGTTGAGGCTTTCTTT
TRBJ2-2,NA,TRBV6-6,NA,CASSWLAMAAGELFF,TGTGCCAGCAGTTGGCTAGCAATGGCGGCCGGGGAGCTGTTTTTT
TRBJ2-7,TRBD1,TRBV6-1,NA,CASSEAGTGRYEQYF,TGTGCCAGCAGTGAAGCAGGGACAGGGCGTTACGAGCAGTACTTC
TRBJ2-5,NA,TRBV5-4,NA,CASSLEGKETQYF,TGTGCCAGCAGCTTGGAAGGTAAAGAGACCCAGTACTTC
TRBJ2-7,NA,TRBV6-1,many,CASSESNTLDEQYF,TGTGCCAGCAGTGAAAGCAACACCCTCGACGAGCAGTACTTC
TRBJ2-3,NA,TRBV7-3,NA,CASSLGHQNTDTQYF,TGTGCCAGCAGCCTGGGACACCAAAACACAGATACGCAGTATTTT
TRBJ1-2,TRBD1,TRBV15,NA,CATSRPQGAGNHGYTF,TGTGCCACCAGCAGACCCCAGGGGGCCGGCAATCATGGCTACACCTTC
TRBJ2-7,NA,TRBV10-3,NA,CAISPGPGSYEQYF,TGTGCCATCAGTCCGGGGCCTGGCTCTTACGAGCAGTACTTC
TRBJ2-3,NA,TRBV30,NA,CAWSVRGASTDTQYF,TGTGCCTGGAGTGTACGGGGAGCTAGCACAGATACGCAGTATTTT
TRBJ1-1,NA,TRBV7-9,few,CASNVRGVVGSTEAFF,TGTGCCAGCAACGTCCGGGGTGTGGTGGGGAGCACTGAAGCTTTCTTT